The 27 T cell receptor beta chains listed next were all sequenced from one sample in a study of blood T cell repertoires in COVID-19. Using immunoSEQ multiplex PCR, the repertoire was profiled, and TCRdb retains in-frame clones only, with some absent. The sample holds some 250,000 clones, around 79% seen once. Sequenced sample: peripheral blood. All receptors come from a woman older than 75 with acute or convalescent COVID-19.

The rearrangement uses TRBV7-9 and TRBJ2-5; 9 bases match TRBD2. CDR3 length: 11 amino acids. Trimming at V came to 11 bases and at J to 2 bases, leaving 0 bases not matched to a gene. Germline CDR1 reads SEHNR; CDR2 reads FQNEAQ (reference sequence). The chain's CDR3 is CAAGGQETQYF. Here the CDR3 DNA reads TGTGCCGCGGGGGGGCAAGAGACCCAGTACTTC.

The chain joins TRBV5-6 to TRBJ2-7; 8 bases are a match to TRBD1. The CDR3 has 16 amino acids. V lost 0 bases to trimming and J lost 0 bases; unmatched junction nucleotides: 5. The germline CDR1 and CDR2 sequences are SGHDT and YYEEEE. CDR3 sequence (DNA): TGTGCCAGCAGCTTGGTCCTGGGGACAGGCTCCTACGAGCAGTACTTC. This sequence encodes CASSLVLGTGSYEQYF.

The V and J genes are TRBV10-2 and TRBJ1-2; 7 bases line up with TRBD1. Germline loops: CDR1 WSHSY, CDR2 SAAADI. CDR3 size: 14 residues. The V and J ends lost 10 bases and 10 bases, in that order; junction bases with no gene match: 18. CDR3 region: CATRTGTAYVVYTF. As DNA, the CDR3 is TGCGCCACCCGGACTGGGACAGCCTATGTCGTCTACACCTTC.

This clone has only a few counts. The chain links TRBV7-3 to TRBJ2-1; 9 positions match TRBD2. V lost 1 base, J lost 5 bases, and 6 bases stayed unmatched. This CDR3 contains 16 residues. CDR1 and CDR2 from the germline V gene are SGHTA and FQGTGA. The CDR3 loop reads CASSLSSGGGNNEQFF. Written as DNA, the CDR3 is TGTGCCAGCAGCTTAAGTAGCGGGGGAGGGAACAATGAGCAGTTCTTC.

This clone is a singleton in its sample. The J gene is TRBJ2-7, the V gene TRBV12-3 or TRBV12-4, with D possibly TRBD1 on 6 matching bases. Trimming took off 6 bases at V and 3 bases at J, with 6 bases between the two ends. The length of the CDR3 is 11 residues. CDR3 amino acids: CASRDSYEQYF. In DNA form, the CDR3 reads TGTGCCAGCAGGGACAGCTACGAGCAGTACTTC.

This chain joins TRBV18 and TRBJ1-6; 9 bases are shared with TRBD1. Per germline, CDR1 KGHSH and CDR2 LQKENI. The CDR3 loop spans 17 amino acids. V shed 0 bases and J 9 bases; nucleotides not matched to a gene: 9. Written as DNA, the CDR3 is TGTGCCAGCTCACCACCGAAATCGGGACAGGGAAGTTCACCCCTCCACTTT. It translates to CASSPPKSGQGSSPLHF.

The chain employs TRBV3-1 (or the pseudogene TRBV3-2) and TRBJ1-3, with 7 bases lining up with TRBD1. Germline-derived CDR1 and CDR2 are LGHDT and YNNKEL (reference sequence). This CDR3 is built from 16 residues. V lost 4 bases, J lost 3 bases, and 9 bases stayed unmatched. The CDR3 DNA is TGTGCCAGCAGCCGTTCGACAGGGACTTATGGAAACACCATATATTTT. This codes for CASSRSTGTYGNTIYF.

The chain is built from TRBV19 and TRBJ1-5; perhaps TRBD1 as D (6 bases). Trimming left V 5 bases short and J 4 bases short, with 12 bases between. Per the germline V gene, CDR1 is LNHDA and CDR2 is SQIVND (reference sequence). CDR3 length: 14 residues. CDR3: CASSARTVNQPQHF. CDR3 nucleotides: TGTGCCAGTAGTGCTCGGACAGTTAATCAGCCCCAGCATTTT.

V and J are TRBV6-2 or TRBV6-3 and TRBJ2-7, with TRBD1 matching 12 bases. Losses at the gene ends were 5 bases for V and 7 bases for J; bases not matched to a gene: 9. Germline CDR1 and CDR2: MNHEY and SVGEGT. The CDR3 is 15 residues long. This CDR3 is CASSGPGQGAREQYF. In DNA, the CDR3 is TGTGCCAGCAGTGGGCCGGGACAGGGGGCGAGAGAGCAGTACTTC.

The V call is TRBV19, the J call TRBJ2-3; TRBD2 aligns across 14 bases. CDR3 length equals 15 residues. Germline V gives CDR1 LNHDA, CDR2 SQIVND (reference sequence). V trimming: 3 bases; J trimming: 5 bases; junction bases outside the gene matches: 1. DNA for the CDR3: TGTGCCAGTAGTATGACTAGCGGGGGGGGAGATACGCAGTATTTT. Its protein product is CASSMTSGGGDTQYF.

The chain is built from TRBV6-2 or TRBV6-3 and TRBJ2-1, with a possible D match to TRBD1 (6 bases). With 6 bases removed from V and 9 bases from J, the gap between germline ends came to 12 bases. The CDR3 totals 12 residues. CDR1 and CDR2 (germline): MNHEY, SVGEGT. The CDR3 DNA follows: TGTGCCAGCAGCCCACAGGGCTTTGAGCAGTTCTTC. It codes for CASSPQGFEQFF.

The CDR3 reads CAIPGVRANTEAFF. CDR3 sequence (DNA): TGTGCCATCCCAGGGGTAAGGGCGAACACTGAAGCTTTCTTT. The V and J genes are TRBV2 and TRBJ1-1; weak D call: TRBD1 (6 bases). Trimming left V 10 bases short and J 1 base short, with 16 bases between. CDR3 length equals 14 residues. Germline V gene lookup returns CDR1 SNHLY and CDR2 FYNNEI.

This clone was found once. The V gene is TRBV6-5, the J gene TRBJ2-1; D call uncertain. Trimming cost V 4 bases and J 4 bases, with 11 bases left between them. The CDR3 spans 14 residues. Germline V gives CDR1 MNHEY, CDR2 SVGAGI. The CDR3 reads CASSSPNLYNEQFF. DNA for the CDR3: TGTGCCAGCAGTTCTCCTAACTTATACAATGAGCAGTTCTTC.

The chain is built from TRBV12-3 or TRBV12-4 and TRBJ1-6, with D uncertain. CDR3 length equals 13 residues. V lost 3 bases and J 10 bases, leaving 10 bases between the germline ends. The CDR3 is CASSFDNPSPLHF. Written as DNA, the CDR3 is TGTGCCAGCAGTTTTGACAACCCCTCACCCCTCCACTTT.

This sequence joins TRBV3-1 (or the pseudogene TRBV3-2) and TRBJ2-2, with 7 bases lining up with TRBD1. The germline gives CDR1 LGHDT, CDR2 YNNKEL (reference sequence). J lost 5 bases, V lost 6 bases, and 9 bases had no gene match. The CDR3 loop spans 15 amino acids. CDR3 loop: CASRSWSGGTGELFF. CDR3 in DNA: TGTGCCAGCAGGTCTTGGTCAGGGGGAACCGGGGAGCTGTTTTTT.

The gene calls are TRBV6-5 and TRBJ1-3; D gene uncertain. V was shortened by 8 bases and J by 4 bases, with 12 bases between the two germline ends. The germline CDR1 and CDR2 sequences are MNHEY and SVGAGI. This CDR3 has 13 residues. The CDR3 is CASCFERGNTIYF. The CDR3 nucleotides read TGTGCCAGCTGTTTCGAGAGAGGAAACACCATATATTTT.

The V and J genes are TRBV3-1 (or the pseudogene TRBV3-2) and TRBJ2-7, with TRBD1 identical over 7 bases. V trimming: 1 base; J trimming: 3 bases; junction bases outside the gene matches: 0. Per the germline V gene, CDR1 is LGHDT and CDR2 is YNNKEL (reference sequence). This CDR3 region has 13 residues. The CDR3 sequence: CASSQGTGYEQYF. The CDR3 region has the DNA TGTGCCAGCAGCCAAGGGACAGGCTACGAGCAGTACTTC.

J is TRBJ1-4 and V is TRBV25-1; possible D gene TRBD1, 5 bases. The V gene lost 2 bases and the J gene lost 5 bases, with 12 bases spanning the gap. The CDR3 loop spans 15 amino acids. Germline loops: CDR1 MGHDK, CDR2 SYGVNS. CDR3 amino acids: CASSESGQSNEKLFF. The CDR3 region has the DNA TGTGCCAGCAGTGAAAGTGGACAAAGCAATGAAAAACTGTTTTTT.

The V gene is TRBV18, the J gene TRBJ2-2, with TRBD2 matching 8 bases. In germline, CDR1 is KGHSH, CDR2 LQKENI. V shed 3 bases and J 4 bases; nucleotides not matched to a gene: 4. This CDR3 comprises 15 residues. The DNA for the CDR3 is TGTGCCAGCTCACCGGTCCTAGCGGGCACCGGGGAGCTGTTTTTT. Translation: CASSPVLAGTGELFF.

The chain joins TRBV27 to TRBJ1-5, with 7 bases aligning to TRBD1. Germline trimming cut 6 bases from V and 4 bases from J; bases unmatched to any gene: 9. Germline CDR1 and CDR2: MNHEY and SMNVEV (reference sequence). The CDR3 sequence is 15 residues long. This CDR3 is CASRTTQGLNQPQHF. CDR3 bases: TGTGCCAGCAGGACAACACAGGGGCTTAATCAGCCCCAGCATTTT.

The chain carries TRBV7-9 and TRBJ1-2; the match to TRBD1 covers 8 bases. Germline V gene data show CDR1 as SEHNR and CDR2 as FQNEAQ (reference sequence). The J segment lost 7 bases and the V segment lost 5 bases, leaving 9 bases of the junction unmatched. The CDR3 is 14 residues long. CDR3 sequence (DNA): TGTGCCAGCAGCGCCGGGACAGGTTCGCGTGGCTACACCTTC. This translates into CASSAGTGSRGYTF. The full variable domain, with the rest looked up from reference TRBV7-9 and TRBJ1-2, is DTGVSQNPRHKITKRGQNVTFRCDPISEHNRLYWYRQTLGQGPEFLTYFQNEAQLEKSRLLSDRFSAERPKGSFSTLEIQRTEQGDSAMYLCASSAGTGSRGYTFGSGTRLTVV.

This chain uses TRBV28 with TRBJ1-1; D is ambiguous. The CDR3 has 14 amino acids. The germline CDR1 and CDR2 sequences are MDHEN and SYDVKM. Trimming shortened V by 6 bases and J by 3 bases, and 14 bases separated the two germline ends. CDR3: CASRVTYGHTEAFF. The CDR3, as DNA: TGTGCCAGCAGGGTGACATACGGTCACACTGAAGCTTTCTTT.

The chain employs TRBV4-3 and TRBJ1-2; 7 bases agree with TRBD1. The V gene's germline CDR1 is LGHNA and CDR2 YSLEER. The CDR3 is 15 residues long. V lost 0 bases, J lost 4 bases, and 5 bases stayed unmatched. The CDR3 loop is CASSQELGDSYGYTF. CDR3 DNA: TGCGCCAGCAGCCAAGAACTGGGGGACAGCTATGGCTACACCTTC.

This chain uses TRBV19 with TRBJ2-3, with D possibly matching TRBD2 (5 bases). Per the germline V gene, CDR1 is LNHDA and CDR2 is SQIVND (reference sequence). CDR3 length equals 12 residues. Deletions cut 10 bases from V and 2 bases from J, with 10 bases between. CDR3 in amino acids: CATSLDTDTQYF. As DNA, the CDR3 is TGTGCCACTAGCCTAGACACAGATACGCAGTATTTT.

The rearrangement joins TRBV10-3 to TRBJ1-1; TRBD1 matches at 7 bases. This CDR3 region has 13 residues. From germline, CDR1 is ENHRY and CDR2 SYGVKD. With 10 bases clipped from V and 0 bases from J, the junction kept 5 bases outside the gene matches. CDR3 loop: CANRQGVNTEAFF. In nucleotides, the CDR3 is TGTGCCAACAGACAGGGTGTGAACACTGAAGCTTTCTTT.

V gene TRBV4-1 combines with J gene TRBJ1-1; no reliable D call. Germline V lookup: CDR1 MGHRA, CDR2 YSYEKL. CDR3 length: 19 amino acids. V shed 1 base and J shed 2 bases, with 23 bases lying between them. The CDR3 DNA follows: TGCGCCAGCAGCCAAGTGAAGGCGTTCAGAACCCAGGCAAACACTGAAGCTTTCTTT. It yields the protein CASSQVKAFRTQANTEAFF.

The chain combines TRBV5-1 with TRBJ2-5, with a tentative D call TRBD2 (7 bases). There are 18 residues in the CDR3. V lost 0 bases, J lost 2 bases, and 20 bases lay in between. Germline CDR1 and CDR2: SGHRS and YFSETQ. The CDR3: CASSLGPGGGQGQETQYF. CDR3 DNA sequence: TGCGCCAGCAGCTTGGGTCCTGGCGGGGGCCAGGGGCAAGAGACCCAGTACTTC. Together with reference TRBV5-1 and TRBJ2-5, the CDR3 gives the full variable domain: KAGVTQTPRYLIKTRGQQVTLSCSPISGHRSVSWYQQTPGQGLQFLFEYFSETQRNKGNFPGRFSGRQFSNSRSEMNVSTLELGDSALYLCASSLGPGGGQGQETQYFGPGTRLLVL.